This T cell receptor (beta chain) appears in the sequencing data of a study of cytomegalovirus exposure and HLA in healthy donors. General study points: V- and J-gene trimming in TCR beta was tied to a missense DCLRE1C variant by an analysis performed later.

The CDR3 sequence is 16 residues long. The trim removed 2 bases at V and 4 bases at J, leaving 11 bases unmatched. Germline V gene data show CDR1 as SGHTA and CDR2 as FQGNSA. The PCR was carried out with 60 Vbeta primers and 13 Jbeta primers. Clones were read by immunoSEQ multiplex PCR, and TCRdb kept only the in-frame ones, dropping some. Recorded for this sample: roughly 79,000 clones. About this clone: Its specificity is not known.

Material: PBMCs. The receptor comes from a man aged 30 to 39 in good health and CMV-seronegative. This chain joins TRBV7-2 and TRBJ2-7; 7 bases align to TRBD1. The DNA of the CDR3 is TGTGCCAGCAGCTTACGGGACAGATATCCGCGGTACGAGCAGTACTTC. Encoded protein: CASSLRDRYPRYEQYF. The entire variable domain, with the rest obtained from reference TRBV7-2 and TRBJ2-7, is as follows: GAGVSQSPSNKVTEKGKDVELRCDPISGHTALYWYRQSLGQGLEFLIYFQGNSAPDKSGLPSDRFSAERTGGSVSTLTIQRTQQEDSAVYLCASSLRDRYPRYEQYFGPGTRLTVT.